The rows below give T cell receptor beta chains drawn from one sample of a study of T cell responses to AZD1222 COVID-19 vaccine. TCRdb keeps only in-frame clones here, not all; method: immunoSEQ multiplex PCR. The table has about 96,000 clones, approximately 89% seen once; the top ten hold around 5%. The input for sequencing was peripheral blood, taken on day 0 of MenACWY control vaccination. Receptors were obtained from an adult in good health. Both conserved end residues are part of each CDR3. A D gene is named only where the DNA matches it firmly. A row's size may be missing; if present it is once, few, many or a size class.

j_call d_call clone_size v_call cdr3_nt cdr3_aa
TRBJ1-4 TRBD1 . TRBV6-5 TGTGCCAGCAGATGGGACAGGGGGGCGAATGAAAAACTGTTTTTT CASRWDRGANEKLFF
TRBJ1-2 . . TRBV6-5 TGTGCCAGCAGTTACTCGGGGGGCCGGTATGGCTACACCTTC CASSYSGGRYGYTF
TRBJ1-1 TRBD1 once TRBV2 TGTGCCAGCAGTGACCGGACAGGGGACACTGAAGCTTTCTTT CASSDRTGDTEAFF
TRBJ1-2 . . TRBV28 TGTGCCAGCAGTTTACAGATGGACTATGGCTACACCTTC CASSLQMDYGYTF
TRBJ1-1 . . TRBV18 TGTGCCAGCTCACCATCAGGGGCCAGCGAAGCTTTCTTT CASSPSGASEAFF
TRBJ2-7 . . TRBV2 TGTGCCAGCGCTAAAGAGGGGAGTTCCTACGAGCAGTACTTC CASAKEGSSYEQYF
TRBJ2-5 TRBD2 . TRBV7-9 TGTGCCAGCAGCAAGACTAGCGGGGTCATTGGGGCCCAGTACTTC CASSKTSGVIGAQYF
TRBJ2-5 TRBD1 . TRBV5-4 TGTGCCAGCAACGGACAGGGGGCCGGGGAGACCCAGTACTTC CASNGQGAGETQYF
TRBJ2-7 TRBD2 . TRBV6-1 TGTGCCAGCAGTGTTCAGGGTCTAGCGGGGACCTACGAGCAGTACTTC CASSVQGLAGTYEQYF
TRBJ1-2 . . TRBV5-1 TGCGCCAGCAGGACCGGGCCCGGACCTAACTATGGCTACACCTTC CASRTGPGPNYGYTF
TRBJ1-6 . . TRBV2 TGTGCCAGCAGGGCCGGGACTTTGGGTTCACCCCTCCACTTT CASRAGTLGSPLHF
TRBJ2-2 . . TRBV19 TGTGCCAGTAGCCACCTCTCGGGTTCCGGGGAGCTGTTTTTT CASSHLSGSGELFF
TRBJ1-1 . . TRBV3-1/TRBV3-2 TGTGCCAGCAGCCTCCTGTTGAACACTGAAGCTTTCTTT CASSLLLNTEAFF
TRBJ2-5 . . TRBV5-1 TGCGCCAGCAGCCTAGGGACTTACCAAGAGACCCAGTACTTC CASSLGTYQETQYF
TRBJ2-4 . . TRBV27 TGTGCCAGCAGTTTTGGAGGGTCGCATCCCGGAAACATTCAGTACTTC CASSFGGSHPGNIQYF
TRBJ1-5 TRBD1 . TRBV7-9 TGTGCCAGCAGCCGGACAGGGAGAAATCAGCCCCAGCATTTT CASSRTGRNQPQHF
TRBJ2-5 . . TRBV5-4 TGTGCCAGCAGCTTGGGGGGGGCAGAGACCCAGTACTTC CASSLGGAETQYF
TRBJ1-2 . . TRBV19 TGTGCCAGCGTTAACAGGGAGGATGGCTACACCTTC CASVNREDGYTF
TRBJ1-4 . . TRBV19 TGTGCCAGTAGTAATCAGGACAACCAAGAAAAACTGTTTTTT CASSNQDNQEKLFF
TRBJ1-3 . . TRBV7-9 TGTGCCAGCAGCTCCTCGGTGGGGGCTACGAGCTCTGGAAACACCATATATTTT CASSSSVGATSSGNTIYF
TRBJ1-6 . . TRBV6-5 TGTGCCAGCAGTTACGTAACAGGGATTTCACCCCTCCACTTT CASSYVTGISPLHF
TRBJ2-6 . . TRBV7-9 TGTGCCAGCAGCTCAACCGGGACTTCTGGGGCCAACGTCCTGACTTTC CASSSTGTSGANVLTF
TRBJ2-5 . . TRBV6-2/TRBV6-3 TGTGCCAGCAGTTACTGGGTTGGGGAGACCCAGTACTTC CASSYWVGETQYF
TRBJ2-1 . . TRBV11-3 TGTGCCAGCAGCTTAGGGCAAAGGGAAAATGAGCAGTTCTTC CASSLGQRENEQFF
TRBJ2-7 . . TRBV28 TGTGCCAGCAAGTACGGCGAACTACCGGGCGAGCAGTACTTC CASKYGELPGEQYF
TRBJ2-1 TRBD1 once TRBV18 TGTGCCAGCTCACCACCCGGGACAGGGACCTACAATGAGCAGTTCTTC CASSPPGTGTYNEQFF
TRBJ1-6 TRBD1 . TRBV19 TGTGCCAGTAGTCCCCGTCGACAGGGTCAGTCACCCCTCCACTTT CASSPRRQGQSPLHF
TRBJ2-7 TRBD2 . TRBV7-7 TGTGCTAGCAGCTCGGAACTAGCGGGGGGCCCCTACGAGCAGTACTTC CASSSELAGGPYEQYF
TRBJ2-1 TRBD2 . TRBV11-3 TGTGCCAGCAGCTTCGGACTAGCGGGCATGGATGAGCAGTTCTTC CASSFGLAGMDEQFF
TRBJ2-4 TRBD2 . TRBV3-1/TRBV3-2 TGTGCCAGCAGCCAAGGGGGAGGGGTGGGAAACATTCAGTACTTC CASSQGGGVGNIQYF
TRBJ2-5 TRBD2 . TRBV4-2 TGTGCCAGCAGCCAAGAGGGCGGGAGCGGAGAGACCCAGTACTTC CASSQEGGSGETQYF
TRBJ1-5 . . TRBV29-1 TGCAGCGTTGGCGACGGGAAAAATCAGCCCCAGCATTTT CSVGDGKNQPQHF
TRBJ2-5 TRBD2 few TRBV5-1 TGCGCCAGCAGCTCGGGACTAGCGTACCAAGAGACCCAGTACTTC CASSSGLAYQETQYF
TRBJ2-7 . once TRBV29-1 TGCAGCGTAACCGGGACCGAGGCCTACGAGCAGTACTTC CSVTGTEAYEQYF
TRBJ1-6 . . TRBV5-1 TGCGCCAGCAGCCCCCCGGGGCTGGGTTCACCCCTCCACTTT CASSPPGLGSPLHF
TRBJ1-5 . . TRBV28 TGTGCCAGCAGTACCGAGCGGCAGCTGCGGCAGCCCCAGCATTTT CASSTERQLRQPQHF
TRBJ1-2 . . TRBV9 TGTGCCAGCAGCCCGAGGGGGGCGCCTAACTATGGCTACACCTTC CASSPRGAPNYGYTF
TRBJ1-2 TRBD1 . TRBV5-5 TGTGCCAGCGGACAGGGGACTAACTATGGCTACACCTTC CASGQGTNYGYTF
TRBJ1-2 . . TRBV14 TGTGCCAGCAGCACAGGGACCGGCTACACCTTC CASSTGTGYTF
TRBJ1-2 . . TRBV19 TGTGCCAGTAGTGAAAGTGCTCCCTATGGCTACACCTTC CASSESAPYGYTF
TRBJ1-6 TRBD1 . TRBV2 TGTGCCAGCAGGGGGACAGGGGGCGGGTCTAATTCACCCCTCCACTTT CASRGTGGGSNSPLHF
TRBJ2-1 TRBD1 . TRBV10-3 TGTGCCATCAGTCCGGGACAGGACTACAATGAGCAGTTCTTC CAISPGQDYNEQFF
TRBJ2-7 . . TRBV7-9 TGTGCCAGCAGCTCCCCAGAACAGGGCTACGAGCAGTACTTC CASSSPEQGYEQYF
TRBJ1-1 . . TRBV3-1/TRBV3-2 TGTGCCAGCAGCCAGGGGGGGCCGAACACTGAAGCTTTCTTT CASSQGGPNTEAFF
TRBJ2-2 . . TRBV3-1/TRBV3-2 TGTGCCAGCGGTCACATGTCTACCGGGGAGCTGTTTTTT CASGHMSTGELFF
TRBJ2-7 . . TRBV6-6 TGTGCCAGCAGTAGACAGGGAGGCGAGCAGTACTTC CASSRQGGEQYF
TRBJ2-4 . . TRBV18 TGTGCCAGCTCACCACCGAGGGGGAACCTAGCCAAAAACATTCAGTACTTC CASSPPRGNLAKNIQYF
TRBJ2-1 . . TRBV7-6 TGTGCCAGCAGCCTTAACTTAGCCTACAATGAGCAGTTCTTC CASSLNLAYNEQFF
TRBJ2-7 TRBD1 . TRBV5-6 TGTGCCAGCAGCTTTTGGACAGGGGGCCACGAGCAGTACTTC CASSFWTGGHEQYF
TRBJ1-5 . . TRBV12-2 TGCTTTCTGAGGGAGGCAGGTGATAGCAATCAGCCCCAGCATTTT CFLREAGDSNQPQHF
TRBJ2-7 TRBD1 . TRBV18 TGTGCCAGTGGACAGGGGCCTTCCTACGAGCAGTACTTC CASGQGPSYEQYF
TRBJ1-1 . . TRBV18 TGTGCCAGCTCACCACCGAATGCGAAGAACACTGAAGCTTTCTTT CASSPPNAKNTEAFF